These 25 T cell receptor beta chains share one sample of origin, sequenced in a study of blood T cell repertoires in COVID-19. Repertoires were generated with immunoSEQ multiplex PCR, while TCRdb's copy carries only in-frame clones and drops some. The profile shows 180,000 or so clones, 80% to 90% of them singletons. What was sequenced was peripheral blood. All receptors come from a middle-aged man with active or convalescent COVID-19.

The chain combines TRBV12-3 or TRBV12-4 with TRBJ1-1; 7 nucleotides line up with TRBD1. CDR3 length: 13 amino acids. J lost 5 bases, V lost 6 bases, and 6 bases had no gene match. This CDR3 reads CASSLTGETEAFF. The DNA for the CDR3 is TGTGCCAGCAGCCTCACAGGGGAAACTGAAGCTTTCTTT.

The rearrangement joins TRBV28 to TRBJ1-1; no definite D call. V was trimmed by 2 bases and J by 10 bases, leaving 8 bases between them. Germline V lookup: CDR1 MDHEN, CDR2 SYDVKM. CDR3 length: 11 residues. In nucleotides, the CDR3 is TGTGCCAGCAGTTTAGCAGGATCAGCTTTCTTT. Its protein is CASSLAGSAFF.

The CDR3 region is CASGRRGAYEQYF. The CDR3 nucleotides read TGTGCCAGCGGGCGGCGGGGAGCTTACGAGCAGTACTTC. This chain joins TRBV2 and TRBJ2-7, with D possibly matching TRBD2 (6 bases). The CDR3 spans 13 residues. Between the trimmed V and J ends, which lost 8 bases and 4 bases, there was a span of 15 bases. CDR1 is SNHLY and CDR2 is FYNNEI in the germline V gene.

This chain joins TRBV15 and TRBJ2-7; TRBD2 matches at 7 bases. CDR3 size: 18 residues. CDR1 LNHNV and CDR2 YYDKDF come from the germline V gene (reference sequence). The V and J ends lost 1 base and 0 bases, in that order; junction bases with no gene match: 12. The CDR3 coding sequence is TGTGCCACCAGCAGAGTTGTGGGGGGGAGGTATAGCTCCTACGAGCAGTACTTC. Protein: CATSRVVGGRYSSYEQYF.

This clone was seen only once. The CDR3 sequence: CASSFRTGGYGYTF. CDR3 nucleotides: TGTGCCAGCAGTTTCCGGACAGGGGGCTATGGCTACACCTTC. The V gene is TRBV6-5, the J gene TRBJ1-2, with 10 nucleotides matching TRBD1. Germline trimming cut 4 bases from V and 4 bases from J; bases unmatched to any gene: 3. The CDR3 extends over 14 amino acids. Germline V gene data show CDR1 as MNHEY and CDR2 as SVGAGI.

This clone was seen a few times. The rearrangement joins TRBV6-1 to TRBJ2-6; D is perhaps TRBD2 (6 bases). The CDR3 has 21 residues. The V and J ends lost 6 bases and 0 bases respectively, with 27 bases between them. Per the germline V gene, CDR1 is MNHNS and CDR2 is SASEGT. The CDR3 here is CASRESPGSAGRSSGANVLTF. For the CDR3, the DNA is TGTGCCAGCAGGGAAAGTCCTGGTTCGGCGGGGCGTAGCTCTGGGGCCAACGTCCTGACTTTC.

The rearrangement uses TRBV19 and TRBJ1-5; TRBD1 matches at 10 bases. V shed 7 bases, J shed 7 bases, and the junction held 7 bases outside the gene matches. Germline loops: CDR1 LNHDA, CDR2 SQIVND (reference sequence). This CDR3 has 14 amino acids. The CDR3 sequence: CASIAGQGNQPQHF. The CDR3 DNA sequence: TGTGCCAGTATAGCGGGACAGGGGAACCAGCCCCAGCATTTT.

The chain has TRBV11-2 and TRBJ1-4; 7 nucleotides line up with TRBD1. CDR1 and CDR2 (germline): SGHAT, FQNNGV. Losses at the gene ends were 2 bases for V and 5 bases for J; bases not matched to a gene: 5. The CDR3 length is 15 residues. DNA for the CDR3: TGTGCCAGCAGCTTACAAAGGGGGCGGAATGAAAAACTGTTTTTT. It yields the protein CASSLQRGRNEKLFF.

This rearrangement joins TRBV10-3 to TRBJ2-3, with TRBD2 identical over 8 bases. This CDR3 has 16 amino acids. V was clipped by 11 bases and J by 1 base; unmatched bases: 14. Germline V gene data show CDR1 as ENHRY and CDR2 as SYGVKD. CDR3 sequence reads: CAASPIGGAGTDTQYF. The CDR3 nucleotides are TGTGCCGCCTCCCCTATCGGGGGGGCGGGCACAGATACGCAGTATTTT.

The chain employs TRBV5-6 and TRBJ2-3, with a weak D call TRBD2 (5 bases). The germline V and J ends were trimmed by 0 bases and 9 bases, with 11 bases remaining between them. The CDR3 consists of 13 residues. Per the germline V gene, CDR1 is SGHDT and CDR2 is YYEEEE. The CDR3 loop reads CASSLGSSQTQYF. DNA for the CDR3: TGTGCCAGCAGCTTGGGTTCTAGCCAGACGCAGTATTTT.

The chain uses TRBV10-2 and TRBJ1-6; 8 bases are a match to TRBD1. CDR1 is WSHSY, CDR2 SAAADI, per germline. The V segment lost 3 bases and the J segment 9 bases; nucleotides outside the gene matches: 7. The CDR3 runs to 15 residues. The CDR3 sequence is CASSDLGQGSSPLHF. The CDR3 DNA sequence: TGCGCCAGCAGTGACTTAGGACAGGGTTCTTCACCCCTCCACTTT.

The V call is TRBV5-4, the J call TRBJ1-2, with 7 positions matching TRBD1. V gave up 3 bases and J gave up 2 bases; unmatched junction bases: 7. CDR3 length equals 15 residues. Germline CDR1 is SGHNT and CDR2 is YYREEE (reference sequence). The CDR3 loop is CASSSIMTGNYGYTF. The DNA of the CDR3 is TGTGCCAGCAGCTCGATAATGACAGGGAACTATGGCTACACCTTC.

The V and J genes are TRBV19 and TRBJ2-7; 7 bases match TRBD1. Trimming removed 6 bases from V and 4 bases from J; junction bases left unmatched: 6. Germline V gene sequence: CDR1 LNHDA, CDR2 SQIVND (reference sequence). This CDR3 region has 13 residues. DNA for the CDR3: TGTGCCAGTAGCCTCCGGGACAGATACGAGCAGTACTTC. Protein sequence: CASSLRDRYEQYF.

This rearrangement joins TRBV4-1 to TRBJ2-7, with 7 bases that match TRBD1. This CDR3 spans 16 amino acids. With 4 bases clipped from V and 4 bases from J, the junction kept 13 bases outside the gene matches. Germline CDR1 is MGHRA and CDR2 is YSYEKL. CDR3 in DNA: TGCGCCAGCAGCCCCCGGACAGGTTTCCCCTTTTACGAGCAGTACTTC. Translated: CASSPRTGFPFYEQYF.

This sequence joins TRBV27 and TRBJ1-5, with 7 nucleotides matching TRBD1. V was clipped by 5 bases and J by 0 bases; unmatched bases: 4. The germline CDR1 and CDR2 sequences are MNHEY and SMNVEV (reference sequence). CDR3 length: 15 amino acids. CDR3 amino acids: CASSRGRNSNQPQHF. The CDR3 nucleotides read TGTGCCAGCAGTAGGGGGCGAAATAGCAATCAGCCCCAGCATTTT.

J is TRBJ1-2 and V is TRBV28; possible D gene TRBD1, 5 bases. CDR1 and CDR2 from the germline V gene are MDHEN and SYDVKM. V gave up 3 bases and J gave up 5 bases, with 13 bases separating them. The CDR3 spans 14 residues. The CDR3 DNA reads as TGTGCCAGCAGTTTTAGGGGCCTGGAATATGGCTACACCTTC. It translates to CASSFRGLEYGYTF.

Regarding this clone: In the same sample, other DNA sequences code for this CDR3. This rearrangement joins TRBV15 to TRBJ2-5, with TRBD2 identical over 8 bases. CDR3 size: 14 residues. Germline assignment: CDR1 LNHNV and CDR2 YYDKDF (reference sequence). Trimming took 4 bases from V and 1 from J; bases not matched to a gene: 2. The CDR3, as DNA: TGTGCCACCAGCACTCGGGGGGGCCAAGAGACCCAGTACTTC. This codes for CATSTRGGQETQYF.

This chain joins TRBV9 and TRBJ1-2; tentative D call: TRBD1 (5 bases). CDR1 and CDR2 from the germline V gene are SGDLS and YYNGEE. The CDR3 has 15 amino acids. Trimming took 0 bases from V and 5 from J, leaving 14 bases between them. CDR3 sequence: CASSVGQGGGYGYTF. CDR3 sequence (DNA): TGTGCCAGCAGCGTAGGGCAGGGCGGAGGGTATGGCTACACCTTC.

The gene calls are TRBV13 and TRBJ2-7; TRBD1 matches 9 bases. Germline CDR1 PRHDT, CDR2 FYEKMQ (reference sequence). With 5 bases clipped from V and 5 bases from J, the junction kept 7 bases outside the gene matches. This CDR3 region has 14 residues. The CDR3 here is CASSTGQGQHEQYF. In DNA form, the CDR3 reads TGTGCCAGCAGCACGGGACAGGGTCAACACGAGCAGTACTTC.

In the case of this clone: Other DNA sequences of this sample code for an identical CDR3. The chain combines TRBV3-1 (or the pseudogene TRBV3-2) with TRBJ2-7; 7 nucleotides agree with TRBD1. V lost 1 base to trimming and J lost 3 bases; unmatched junction nucleotides: 0. Germline values: CDR1 LGHDT, CDR2 YNNKEL (reference sequence). This CDR3 has 13 amino acids. This chain's CDR3 is CASSQGQGYEQYF. As DNA, the CDR3 is TGTGCCAGCAGCCAAGGACAGGGCTACGAGCAGTACTTC.

The chain joins TRBV10-2 to TRBJ2-3; D gene unclear. V was cut by 6 bases and J by 0 bases, with 7 bases left in between. This CDR3 is built from 13 residues. The germline V gene has CDR1 WSHSY and CDR2 SAAADI. The CDR3, as DNA: TGCGCCAGCAGGACTCCAAGCACAGATACGCAGTATTTT. This encodes CASRTPSTDTQYF.

The chain has TRBV19 and TRBJ1-5; TRBD1 agrees at 8 bases. Germline V gives CDR1 LNHDA, CDR2 SQIVND (reference sequence). The CDR3 is 14 residues long. After removal of 8 bases from V and 5 bases from J, the junction contained 8 bases not matched to a gene. The CDR3 is CASVDRGSYQPQHF. Here the CDR3 DNA reads TGTGCCAGTGTTGACAGGGGAAGTTATCAGCCCCAGCATTTT. The whole variable domain, filled in from reference TRBV19 and TRBJ1-5, reads DGGITQSPKYLFRKEGQNVTLSCEQNLNHDAMYWYRQDPGQGLRLIYYSQIVNDFQKGDIAEGYSVSREKKESFPLTVTSAQKNPTAFYLCASVDRGSYQPQHFGDGTRLSIL.

The chain uses TRBV5-4 and TRBJ2-3, with TRBD1 identical over 7 bases. This CDR3 contains 18 residues. Trimming cost V 3 bases and J 1 base; bases outside gene matches: 14. Germline V gene lookup returns CDR1 SGHNT and CDR2 YYREEE (reference sequence). CDR3 bases: TGTGCCAGCAGCTCGGAATTAGGGACAGCAAAGGGCACAGATACGCAGTATTTT. Translating it yields CASSSELGTAKGTDTQYF.

This chain uses TRBV20-1 with TRBJ1-2; D call uncertain. Looked up from germline, CDR1 is DFQATT and CDR2 is SNEGSKA (reference sequence). The ends were cut back, 7 bases at V and 2 bases at J, with 8 bases in the middle. This CDR3 contains 11 residues. CDR3 amino acids: CSVNSNYGYTF. For the CDR3, the DNA is TGCAGTGTGAACAGCAACTATGGCTACACCTTC.

The genes are TRBV7-8 and TRBJ2-5; D is possibly TRBD1 (7 bases). CDR1 SGHVS and CDR2 FQNEAQ come from the germline V gene. The CDR3 runs to 15 residues. Trimming stripped 0 bases from V and 4 bases from J, with 12 bases between. The CDR3 protein is CASSLARQGGETQYF. As DNA, the CDR3 is TGTGCCAGCAGCTTAGCCCGGCAGGGGGGAGAGACCCAGTACTTC. Drawing the rest from reference TRBV7-8 and TRBJ2-5, the complete variable domain is GAGVSQSPRYKVAKRGQDVALRCDPISGHVSLFWYQQALGQGPEFLTYFQNEAQLDKSGLPSDRFFAERPEGSVSTLKIQRTQQEDSAVYLCASSLARQGGETQYFGPGTRLLVL.